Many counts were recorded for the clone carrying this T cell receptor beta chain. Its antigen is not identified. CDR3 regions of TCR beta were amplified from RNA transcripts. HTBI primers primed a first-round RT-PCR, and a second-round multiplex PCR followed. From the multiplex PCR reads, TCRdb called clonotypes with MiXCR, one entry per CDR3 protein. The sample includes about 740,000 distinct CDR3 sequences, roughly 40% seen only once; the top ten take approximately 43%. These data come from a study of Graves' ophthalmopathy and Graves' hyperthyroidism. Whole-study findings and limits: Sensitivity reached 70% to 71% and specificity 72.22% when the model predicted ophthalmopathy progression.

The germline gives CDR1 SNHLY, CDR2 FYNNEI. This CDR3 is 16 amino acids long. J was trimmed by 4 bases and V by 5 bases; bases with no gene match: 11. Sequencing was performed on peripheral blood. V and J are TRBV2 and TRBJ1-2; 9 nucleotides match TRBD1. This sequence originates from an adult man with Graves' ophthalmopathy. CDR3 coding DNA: TGTGCCAGCAGTCCCGGCGGGACAGGGAGCACCTATGGCTACACCTTC. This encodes CASSPGGTGSTYGYTF.